This TCR beta chain was identified in a study of naive and memory T cell subsets. General study points: Both skin biopsy types reportedly yielded TCRs, tuberculin sites far more.

This clonotype was counted a few times. Its specificity is unknown. The germline V and J ends were trimmed by 3 bases and 6 bases, with 15 bases remaining between them. The germline V gene has CDR1 SGHTA and CDR2 FQGNSA. There are 15 residues in the CDR3. Ligated cDNA underwent four rounds of PCR with nested alpha and beta constant region primers and SP2. TCRdb re-called the UMI-ligation and nested PCR reads with MiXCR, one entry per CDR3 protein. The table has over 11,000 distinct CDR3 sequences, 4% to 6.5% seen once. Sample treatment: skin biopsy from PPD injection site in Mantoux-positive individual. A UMI-containing oligonucleotide was joined by 3' ligation to the TCR cDNA template. Biopsied sites were PPD injections in people with a positive Mantoux test.

The source material was skin, sampled from a tuberculin skin test site. This TCR was recovered from an adult in good health. The rearrangement links TRBV7-2 to TRBJ2-1, with a possible D match to TRBD2 (5 bases). CDR3: CASSFPPSGRNEQFF. For the CDR3, the DNA is TGTGCCAGCAGCTTCCCGCCCAGCGGACGCAATGAGCAGTTCTTC.